The 27 T cell receptor beta chains below come from one sample, sequenced in a study of blood T cell repertoires in COVID-19. Clones were sequenced by immunoSEQ multiplex PCR, and TCRdb holds only the in-frame ones, with some missing. The data contain around 120,000 clones, around 90% of them singletons. The sequencing sample was made of peripheral blood. Receptors were obtained from a man between 60 and 75 years old with COVID-19, enrolled during active disease.

J is TRBJ2-3 and V is TRBV30; D remains unclear. With 0 bases removed from V and 0 bases from J, the gap between germline ends came to 7 bases. The CDR3 loop spans 14 amino acids. Germline assignment: CDR1 GTSNPN and CDR2 SVGIG (reference sequence). As DNA, the CDR3 is TGTGCCTGGAGTGTAATGTCTAGCACAGATACGCAGTATTTT. As protein: CAWSVMSSTDTQYF.

The CDR3 sequence is CASSPEDRVSQHF. The CDR3 nucleotides read TGTGCCAGCAGTCCCGAAGACAGGGTTTCCCAGCATTTT. The chain combines TRBV6-5 with TRBJ1-5, with 7 nucleotides matching TRBD1. CDR3 length equals 13 residues. V trimming: 5 bases; J trimming: 11 bases; junction bases outside the gene matches: 9. From germline, CDR1 is MNHEY and CDR2 SVGAGI.

The chain joins TRBV15 to TRBJ2-3; 7 bases are a match to TRBD2. The CDR3 is made up of 15 amino acids. The V and J ends lost 8 bases and 1 base, in that order; junction bases with no gene match: 9. CDR1 is LNHNV, CDR2 YYDKDF, per germline (reference sequence). CDR3 coding DNA: TGTGCCACCTCCTCAGGGAGGGGCGGCACAGATACGCAGTATTTT. It yields the protein CATSSGRGGTDTQYF.

The chain has TRBV6-2 or TRBV6-3 and TRBJ2-3; D may be TRBD1 (5 bases). Trimming took 4 bases from V and 4 from J, leaving 9 bases between them. The CDR3 loop spans 13 amino acids. Germline CDR1 and CDR2: MNHEY and SVGEGT. The CDR3 loop is CASSLGVPDTQYF. The CDR3 DNA reads TGTGCCAGCAGTTTAGGGGTGCCAGATACGCAGTATTTT.

The chain uses TRBV5-1 and TRBJ2-5, with TRBD1 matching 9 bases. Germline CDR1 reads SGHRS; CDR2 reads YFSETQ. CDR3 length equals 14 residues. V lost 4 bases, J lost 3 bases, and 4 bases stayed unmatched. The chain's CDR3 is CASSPGQGKETQYF. The CDR3 nucleotides read TGCGCCAGCAGCCCCGGACAGGGGAAAGAGACCCAGTACTTC. Full variable domain (outside the CDR3, taken from reference TRBV5-1 and TRBJ2-5): KAGVTQTPRYLIKTRGQQVTLSCSPISGHRSVSWYQQTPGQGLQFLFEYFSETQRNKGNFPGRFSGRQFSNSRSEMNVSTLELGDSALYLCASSPGQGKETQYFGPGTRLLVL.

In regard to this clone: The sample holds other DNA sequences that translate to the same CDR3. V and J are TRBV19 and TRBJ2-7; 8 nucleotides agree with TRBD2. The CDR3 length is 15 residues. Germline-derived CDR1 and CDR2 are LNHDA and SQIVND (reference sequence). The V and J ends lost 4 bases and 2 bases, in that order; junction bases with no gene match: 7. Here the CDR3 reads CASSTGLAGTYEQYF. CDR3 nucleotides: TGTGCCAGTAGTACCGGACTAGCTGGGACCTACGAGCAGTACTTC.

The V call is TRBV19, the J call TRBJ1-2; no clear D gene. CDR3 length equals 14 residues. CDR1 and CDR2 from the germline V gene are LNHDA and SQIVND (reference sequence). Trimming removed 1 base at V and 2 bases at J, with 8 bases between. CDR3: CASSIGRANYGYTF. In DNA form, the CDR3 reads TGTGCCAGTAGTATAGGGAGGGCAAACTATGGCTACACCTTC.

J is TRBJ2-3 and V is TRBV12-5; tentatively, D is TRBD2 (6 bases). The CDR3 runs to 14 residues. V lost 6 bases and J lost 0, with 10 bases in between. The germline gives CDR1 LGHNT, CDR2 FRNRAP. Here the CDR3 DNA reads TGTGCTAGTGGCCCCGGGACTAGCACAGATACGCAGTATTTT. Amino acids: CASGPGTSTDTQYF. Complete variable domain (other parts from reference TRBV12-5 and TRBJ2-3): DARVTQTPRHKVTEMGQEVTMRCQPILGHNTVFWYRQTMMQGLELLAYFRNRAPLDDSGMPKDRFSAEMPDATLATLKIQPSEPRDSAVYFCASGPGTSTDTQYFGPGTRLTVL.

The J gene is TRBJ2-1, the V gene TRBV4-2; 11 nucleotides align to TRBD2. V shed 0 bases and J 7 bases; nucleotides not matched to a gene: 14. The CDR3 runs to 19 residues. Per the germline V gene, CDR1 is LGHNA and CDR2 is YNFKEQ. The CDR3 region has the DNA TGTGCCAGCAGCCAAGATACTGGGGCGTTACTAGCGGGAGTAAATGAGCAGTTCTTC. This sequence encodes CASSQDTGALLAGVNEQFF.

This chain joins TRBV7-2 and TRBJ2-1; TRBD2 aligns across 10 bases. The J segment lost 13 bases and the V segment lost 4 bases, leaving 13 bases of the junction unmatched. This CDR3 contains 15 residues. Germline CDR1 reads SGHTA; CDR2 reads FQGNSA. This CDR3 reads CASSSTSGIRLGQFF. As DNA, the CDR3 is TGTGCCAGCAGCTCCACTAGCGGGATCCGGTTGGGACAGTTCTTC.

The J gene is TRBJ1-2, the V gene TRBV24-1, with TRBD1 matching 9 bases. The V gene's germline CDR1 is KGHDR and CDR2 SFDVKD. Losses at the gene ends were 4 bases for V and 4 bases for J; bases not matched to a gene: 9. This CDR3 is 16 amino acids long. Written as DNA, the CDR3 is TGTGCCACCAGTGACACGAACAGGGGGCTGAGCTATGGCTACACCTTC. Encoded protein: CATSDTNRGLSYGYTF.

The sample holds a few counts of this clone. In nucleotides, the CDR3 is TGCGCCAGCAGGACAGGGGGCCCGGAGACCCAGTACTTC. It yields the protein CASRTGGPETQYF. The chain recombines TRBV10-2 with TRBJ2-5; 10 nucleotides align to TRBD1. Germline V lookup: CDR1 WSHSY, CDR2 SAAADI. This CDR3 has 13 residues. Unmatched junction bases numbered 3, after V lost 6 bases and J lost 5 bases.

The chain joins TRBV28 to TRBJ2-3; tentative D call: TRBD1 (5 bases). Trimming removed 5 bases at V and 0 bases at J, with 12 bases between. Germline V lookup: CDR1 MDHEN, CDR2 SYDVKM. The CDR3 is 15 amino acids. CDR3 coding DNA: TGTGCCAGCAGTCCTCCGACAGCTAGCACAGATACGCAGTATTTT. It codes for CASSPPTASTDTQYF.

DNA for the CDR3: TGTGCCACCAGTGCCACCTATGGAGGTGAGCAGTTCTTC. This gives the protein CATSATYGGEQFF. The V and J genes are TRBV24-1 and TRBJ2-1; D is possibly TRBD2 (5 bases). The CDR3 is made up of 13 amino acids. Germline CDR1 and CDR2: KGHDR and SFDVKD. V lost 5 bases and J lost 9, with 13 bases in between.

This chain joins TRBV10-3 and TRBJ2-6; no definite D call. CDR3 length: 13 residues. CDR1 and CDR2 (germline): ENHRY, SYGVKD. V lost 8 bases and J 2 bases, leaving 7 bases between the germline ends. The CDR3 protein is CAILATGANVLTF. The CDR3 DNA reads as TGTGCCATCCTCGCGACTGGGGCCAACGTCCTGACTTTC.

This clone was seen only once. This chain uses TRBV28 with TRBJ1-2; maybe TRBD1 (6 bases). Germline CDR1 MDHEN, CDR2 SYDVKM. Trimming took off 4 bases at V and 13 bases at J, with 19 bases between the two ends. The CDR3 consists of 13 residues. The CDR3 spells CASSYTSYRVVTF. DNA of the CDR3: TGTGCCAGCAGTTACACATCTTACAGGGTCGTCACCTTC.

This clone was counted at least ten times. The V call is TRBV3-1 (or the pseudogene TRBV3-2), the J call TRBJ2-1, with 9 bases aligning to TRBD2. The CDR3 contains 17 residues. The junction had 6 bases not matched to a gene; V was cut back by 3 bases and J by 0 bases. Per germline, CDR1 LGHDT and CDR2 YNNKEL (reference sequence). CDR3 loop: CASSQSGGRASYNEQFF. In DNA form, the CDR3 reads TGTGCCAGCAGCCAGTCGGGCGGGAGGGCCTCCTACAATGAGCAGTTCTTC.

The chain recombines TRBV5-1 with TRBJ1-2; the D gene is possibly TRBD1 (6 bases). The V end was cut by 4 bases, the J end by 7 bases, with 20 bases between. Germline CDR1 SGHRS, CDR2 YFSETQ. The CDR3 consists of 15 residues. The CDR3 DNA follows: TGCGCCAGCAGCCACGGACAGACATCCGTGGGTGGCTACACCTTC. Protein product: CASSHGQTSVGGYTF.

The chain uses TRBV5-1 and TRBJ2-7; D uncertain. The germline V gene has CDR1 SGHRS and CDR2 YFSETQ. Trimming took off 0 bases at V and 0 bases at J, with 7 bases between the two ends. The CDR3 length is 14 residues. CDR3 DNA sequence: TGCGCCAGCAGCTTGGATCCCCTCTCCTACGAGCAGTACTTC. As protein: CASSLDPLSYEQYF. The complete variable domain, with remaining parts taken from reference TRBV5-1 and TRBJ2-7, reads KAGVTQTPRYLIKTRGQQVTLSCSPISGHRSVSWYQQTPGQGLQFLFEYFSETQRNKGNFPGRFSGRQFSNSRSEMNVSTLELGDSALYLCASSLDPLSYEQYFGPGTRLTVT.

The rearrangement joins TRBV21-1 to TRBJ2-1; the D call in the table, TRBD2, was not verified against the DNA. TRBV21-1 is listed as a pseudogene. The CDR3 spans 14 residues. The CDR3 DNA reads as TGTGCCAGCAGCCTAGGGACTAGATACAATGAGCAGTTCTTC. Its protein is CASSLGTRYNEQFF.

The rearrangement uses TRBV5-4 and TRBJ2-7, with unresolved D. This CDR3 is 12 amino acids long. Trimming removed 0 bases at V and 3 bases at J, with 4 bases between. Germline V CDR1 and CDR2: SGHNT, YYREEE (reference sequence). CDR3 protein: CASSLDLYEQYF. CDR3 nucleotide sequence: TGTGCCAGCAGCTTGGATCTCTACGAGCAGTACTTC.

V and J are TRBV4-1 and TRBJ1-1, with D perhaps TRBD1 (6 bases). Trimming cost V 6 bases and J 1 base, with 18 bases left between them. CDR3 length equals 16 residues. Germline V gene sequence: CDR1 MGHRA, CDR2 YSYEKL. The CDR3 protein is CASRHQGLGGNTEAFF. CDR3 DNA: TGCGCCAGCAGACATCAGGGGTTGGGTGGGAACACTGAAGCTTTCTTT.

This clone was seen once. V usage is TRBV24-1 and J usage is TRBJ2-5, with 7 bases that match TRBD1. The V and J ends lost 3 bases and 1 base, in that order; junction bases with no gene match: 4. CDR1 and CDR2 (germline): KGHDR, SFDVKD. The CDR3 length is 15 residues. CDR3 sequence reads: CATSDPWDSQETQYF. In DNA form, the CDR3 reads TGTGCCACCAGTGATCCGTGGGACAGCCAAGAGACCCAGTACTTC.

Ten or more counts support this clone. The rearrangement links TRBV11-2 to TRBJ1-2, with D unclear. Germline V gene sequence: CDR1 SGHAT, CDR2 FQNNGV. The germline V and J ends were trimmed by 0 bases and 8 bases, with 10 bases remaining between them. The CDR3 sequence is 13 residues long. This chain's CDR3 is CASSLDVAGGYTF. DNA for the CDR3: TGTGCCAGCAGCTTAGATGTTGCCGGGGGCTACACCTTC.

The chain employs TRBV9 and TRBJ1-5; D is ambiguous. Trimming stripped 0 bases from V and 0 bases from J, with 13 bases between. Germline V lookup: CDR1 SGDLS, CDR2 YYNGEE. The CDR3 runs to 17 residues. CDR3 in DNA: TGTGCCAGCAGCGTAGCTATACGGGTTTATAGCAATCAGCCCCAGCATTTT. Encoded protein: CASSVAIRVYSNQPQHF.

V is TRBV28 and J is TRBJ2-5; 9 bases agree with TRBD1. From germline, CDR1 is MDHEN and CDR2 SYDVKM. The CDR3 contains 16 residues. With 4 bases clipped from V and 2 bases from J, the junction kept 8 bases outside the gene matches. CDR3: CASSSPGDRAQETQYF. The CDR3 nucleotides are TGTGCCAGCAGTTCCCCCGGGGACAGGGCTCAAGAGACCCAGTACTTC.

V is TRBV24-1 and J is TRBJ2-2, with TRBD1 matching 8 bases. The CDR3 spans 16 residues. The V gene end was trimmed by 5 bases and the J gene end by 7 bases; junction bases not matched to a gene: 11. Germline-derived CDR1 and CDR2 are KGHDR and SFDVKD. The CDR3 DNA sequence: TGTGCCACCAGTGGTCGGCAGGGGGCCGTCAGCGGGGAGCTGTTTTTT. Amino acid sequence: CATSGRQGAVSGELFF.